This T cell receptor beta chain was sequenced during a study of blood T cell repertoires in COVID-19. Libraries were prepared by immunoSEQ multiplex PCR; TCRdb keeps only in-frame clonotypes and omits some of them. The sample consists of around 160,000 clones, 75% to 90% of them appearing once. This CDR3 comprises 15 residues. Germline-derived CDR1 and CDR2 are MNHEY and SMNVEV (reference sequence). Trimming removed 6 bases from V and 2 bases from J; junction bases left unmatched: 5. This TCR was recovered from a woman aged 60-75 years with COVID-19, enrolled during active disease. Material: peripheral blood. This chain joins TRBV27 and TRBJ2-2, with 8 bases aligning to TRBD2. CDR3 in amino acids: CASRFGGGNTGELFF. The DNA of the CDR3 is TGTGCCAGCAGGTTCGGGGGGGGAAACACCGGGGAGCTGTTTTTT.